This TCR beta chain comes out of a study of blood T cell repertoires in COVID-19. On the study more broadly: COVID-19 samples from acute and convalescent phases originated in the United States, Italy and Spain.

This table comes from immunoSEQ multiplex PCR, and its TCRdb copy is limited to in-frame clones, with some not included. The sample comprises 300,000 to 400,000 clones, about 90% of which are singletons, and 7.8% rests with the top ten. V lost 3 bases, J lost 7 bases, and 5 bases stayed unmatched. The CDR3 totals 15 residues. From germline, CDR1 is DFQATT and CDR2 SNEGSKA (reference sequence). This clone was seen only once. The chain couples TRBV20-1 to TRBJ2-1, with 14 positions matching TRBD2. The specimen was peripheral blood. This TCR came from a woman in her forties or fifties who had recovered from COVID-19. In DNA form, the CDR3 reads TGCAGTGCTAGTGGGACTAGCGGGGGCTTTAATGAGCAGTTCTTC. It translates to CSASGTSGGFNEQFF.